A selection of T cell receptor beta chains follows, all from one sample in a study of blood T cell repertoires in COVID-19. Here immunoSEQ multiplex PCR was the method, and the copy in TCRdb shows in-frame clones only, minus some. Among approximately 100,000 clones listed, 92% were seen once. The sample comprised peripheral blood. These receptors all stem from a man between 45 and 60 years old with active COVID-19. CDR3s include the opening cysteine and the closing phenylalanine or tryptophan. Each record gives: J gene, clone size, V gene, CDR3 protein. Size values are once, few and many counts, or a class for expanded clones, and some rows have none.

TRBJ1-1 | . | TRBV5-1 | CASSPGFGTEAFF
TRBJ1-1 | . | TRBV5-8 | CASSLSVNTEAFF
TRBJ2-2 | . | TRBV27 | CASRGRQQNTGELFF
TRBJ2-1 | . | TRBV7-3 | CASSLRTSGRHNEQFF
TRBJ1-5 | . | TRBV28 | CASSPLLSEYSNQPQHF
TRBJ2-7 | . | TRBV11-2 | CASSWGLAGVYEQYF
TRBJ2-3 | once | TRBV5-6 | CASSSSGVRSTDTQYF
TRBJ2-1 | . | TRBV19 | CASNPRPGLRALNEQFF
TRBJ1-4 | . | TRBV28 | CATSIGRGNEKLFF
TRBJ2-3 | . | TRBV5-1 | CASSEGGTDTQYF
TRBJ2-3 | . | TRBV3-1/TRBV3-2 | CASSQEMSGTQYF
TRBJ2-7 | . | TRBV10-2 | CASRTSGTSYEQYF
TRBJ1-4 | . | TRBV7-9 | CASSFSTGREKLFF
TRBJ2-1 | . | TRBV5-8 | CASKPGLAGAEEQFF
TRBJ1-2 | . | TRBV3-1/TRBV3-2 | CASSEEGVYGYTF
TRBJ1-1 | . | TRBV5-6 | CASRAAGLTNTEAFF
TRBJ2-7 | . | TRBV28 | CASSLTSVNSYEQYF
TRBJ2-7 | . | TRBV4-1 | CASSARDYSYEQYF
TRBJ2-2 | once | TRBV5-5 | CASSLADRDAGELFF
TRBJ2-7 | . | TRBV28 | CAGGSVYEQYF
TRBJ1-2 | . | TRBV19 | CASMKGDYGYTF
TRBJ1-3 | . | TRBV18 | CASSTTTGSGNTIYF